A selection of T cell receptor beta chains follows, all from one sample in a study of CD8 T cells in Susac syndrome. MiXCR was run by TCRdb on the immunoSEQ multiplex PCR reads, yielding one entry per CDR3 protein. The data contain approximately 140,000 distinct CDR3 sequences, 94% of them seen just once; the ten biggest clones take up roughly 0.29%. Material: CD8+ T cells from PBMCs. The receptors here all came from a human donor in good health. Each CDR3 is given with its conserved first and last residue. A D gene is named only where the DNA matches it firmly. Size is stated for part of the rows, as once, few or many counts, or as a class when the clone is expanded.

size: -; length: 14; D: TRBD1; V: TRBV30; J: TRBJ2-7; CDR3: CAWSVTGGISEQYF; DNA: TGTGCCTGGAGTGTGACAGGGGGAATTAGCGAGCAGTACTTC
size: -; length: 12; D: -; V: TRBV6-2/TRBV6-3; J: TRBJ2-7; CDR3: CASSYEAKWQYF; DNA: TGTGCCAGCAGTTACGAGGCAAAGTGGCAGTACTTC
size: -; length: 12; D: -; V: TRBV7-9; J: TRBJ2-7; CDR3: CASSSDNYEQYF; DNA: TGTGCCAGCAGTTCGGACAACTACGAGCAGTACTTC
size: -; length: 15; D: -; V: TRBV29-1; J: TRBJ1-2; CDR3: CSVEPDGGTTYGYTF; DNA: TGCAGCGTTGAGCCCGACGGCGGGACAACCTATGGCTACACCTTC
size: -; length: 11; D: -; V: TRBV29-1; J: TRBJ2-7; CDR3: CSVVSGHEQYF; DNA: TGCAGCGTTGTTTCGGGCCACGAGCAGTACTTC
size: once; length: 15; D: TRBD2; V: TRBV29-1; J: TRBJ2-3; CDR3: CSSSSSSGRRDTQYF; DNA: TGCAGCAGTTCTTCCTCTAGCGGGAGAAGAGATACGCAGTATTTT
size: -; length: 16; D: TRBD2; V: TRBV9; J: TRBJ2-1; CDR3: CASSVGTSGKYNEQFF; DNA: TGTGCCAGCAGCGTTGGGACTAGCGGAAAGTACAATGAGCAGTTCTTC
size: -; length: 13; D: TRBD1; V: TRBV5-4; J: TRBJ2-1; CDR3: CASSYRTGDEQFF; DNA: TGTGCCAGCAGCTACCGGACAGGCGATGAGCAGTTCTTC
size: -; length: 11; D: -; V: TRBV7-9; J: TRBJ2-1; CDR3: CASSLAGGQFF; DNA: TGTGCCAGCAGCCTGGCGGGCGGGCAGTTCTTC
size: once; length: 13; D: -; V: TRBV2; J: TRBJ2-7; CDR3: CASSESGLHEQYF; DNA: TGTGCCAGCAGTGAATCGGGGCTCCACGAGCAGTACTTC
size: -; length: 14; D: TRBD1; V: TRBV12-3/TRBV12-4; J: TRBJ2-7; CDR3: CASSDRGLHYEQYF; DNA: TGTGCCAGCAGCGACAGGGGGCTCCACTACGAGCAGTACTTC
size: -; length: 15; D: TRBD2; V: TRBV28; J: TRBJ2-1; CDR3: CASRKTSGRHNEQFF; DNA: TGTGCCAGCAGAAAGACTAGCGGGAGACACAATGAGCAGTTCTTC
size: -; length: 14; D: -; V: TRBV9; J: TRBJ2-7; CDR3: CASSVGPSPYEQYF; DNA: TGTGCCAGCAGCGTAGGCCCATCCCCCTACGAGCAGTACTTC
size: -; length: 14; D: TRBD1; V: TRBV3-1; J: TRBJ1-1; CDR3: CASSQELGQVKPFF; DNA: TGTGCCAGCAGCCAAGAGCTCGGACAGGTGAAACCTTTCTTT
size: -; length: 15; D: -; V: TRBV3-1; J: TRBJ2-5; CDR3: CASSQDVGATETQYF; DNA: TGTGCCAGCAGCCAAGACGTGGGAGCAACGGAGACCCAGTACTTC
size: once; length: 13; D: -; V: TRBV30; J: TRBJ2-7; CDR3: CAWSDRGLYEQYF; DNA: TGTGCCTGGAGTGACCGGGGTCTCTACGAGCAGTACTTC
size: once; length: 13; D: -; V: TRBV30; J: TRBJ1-1; CDR3: CAWSEGVPPEAFF; DNA: TGTGCCTGGAGTGAAGGTGTCCCCCCTGAAGCTTTCTTT
size: -; length: 14; D: -; V: TRBV29-1; J: TRBJ2-7; CDR3: CSVGRPGEAAEQYF; DNA: TGCAGCGTTGGGAGACCAGGGGAAGCCGCCGAGCAGTACTTC
size: once; length: 12; D: -; V: TRBV7-9; J: TRBJ1-6; CDR3: CASSLGGSPLHF; DNA: TGTGCCAGCAGCTTAGGCGGCTCACCCCTCCACTTT
size: -; length: 19; D: TRBD2; V: TRBV4-2; J: TRBJ2-1; CDR3: CASSQELAFRGGSYNEQFF; DNA: TGTGCCAGCAGCCAAGAGTTGGCCTTTCGGGGGGGATCCTACAATGAGCAGTTCTTC
size: -; length: 14; D: TRBD1; V: TRBV7-9; J: TRBJ2-5; CDR3: CASSYGTGAGTQYF; DNA: TGTGCCAGCAGCTACGGGACAGGTGCGGGGACCCAGTACTTC
size: -; length: 16; D: TRBD2; V: TRBV7-2; J: TRBJ2-5; CDR3: CASSAYVSGSGETQYF; DNA: TGTGCCAGCAGCGCCTATGTTAGCGGGAGTGGAGAGACCCAGTACTTC
size: -; length: 13; D: -; V: TRBV29-1; J: TRBJ2-1; CDR3: CSDYTFSYNEQFF; DNA: TGCAGCGACTATACCTTTTCATACAATGAGCAGTTCTTC
size: once; length: 17; D: -; V: TRBV21-1; J: TRBJ2-7; CDR3: CASSNSGVRGSSYEQYF; DNA: TGTGCCAGCAGCAATTCGGGGGTAAGGGGGAGCTCCTACGAGCAGTACTTC
size: -; length: 15; D: -; V: TRBV28; J: TRBJ2-6; CDR3: CASSLGLSGANVLTF; DNA: TGTGCCAGCAGCCTCGGGCTCTCTGGGGCCAACGTCCTGACTTTC
size: -; length: 17; D: TRBD2; V: TRBV3-1; J: TRBJ2-2; CDR3: CASTRLAGGVTTGELFF; DNA: TGTGCCAGCACCCGACTAGCGGGAGGGGTTACCACCGGGGAGCTGTTTTTT
size: -; length: 15; D: -; V: TRBV28; J: TRBJ2-7; CDR3: CASSPGDGYSYEQYF; DNA: TGTGCCAGCAGTCCAGGGGACGGCTACTCCTACGAGCAGTACTTC